This T cell receptor beta chain is from a study of CD8 T cells in ankylosing spondylitis. TCRdb called the 5' RACE reads again in MiXCR, with one record for every CDR3 protein. Of roughly 230,000 distinct CDR3 sequences in the sample, under 20% are singletons; the top ten hold more than 25%. J gave up 8 bases and V 4 bases, and 10 bases lay outside the gene matches. This CDR3 spans 16 amino acids. Germline-derived CDR1 and CDR2 are SGHRS and YFSETQ. This clonotype was counted at least ten times. Its antigen is not known. Study results and caveats: Reactive arthritis synovial fluid and blood were previously reported to contain some motif variants. It was reported that disease-linked clones were significantly enriched in matched ankylosing spondylitis synovial fluid.

The TCR was taken from a male donor with ankylosing spondylitis or in good health (not recorded which). Material: blood, either unsorted or a sorted T cell fraction (not recorded which). This rearrangement joins TRBV5-1 to TRBJ2-1; 12 positions match TRBD2. Here the CDR3 reads CASSNWLAGGEDEQFF. The CDR3 region has the DNA TGCGCCAGCAGCAACTGGCTAGCGGGAGGGGAGGATGAGCAGTTCTTC.